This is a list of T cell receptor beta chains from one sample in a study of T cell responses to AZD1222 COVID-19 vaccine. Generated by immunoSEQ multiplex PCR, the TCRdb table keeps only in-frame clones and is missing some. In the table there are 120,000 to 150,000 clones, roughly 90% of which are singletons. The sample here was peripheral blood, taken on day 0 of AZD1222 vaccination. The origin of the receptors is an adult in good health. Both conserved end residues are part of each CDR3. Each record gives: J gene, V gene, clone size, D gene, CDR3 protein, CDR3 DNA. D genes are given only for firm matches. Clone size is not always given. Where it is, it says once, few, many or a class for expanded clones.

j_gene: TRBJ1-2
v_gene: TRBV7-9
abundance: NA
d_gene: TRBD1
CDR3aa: CASSLRDSYYGYTF
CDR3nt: TGTGCCAGCAGCTTAAGGGACAGTTACTATGGCTACACCTTC

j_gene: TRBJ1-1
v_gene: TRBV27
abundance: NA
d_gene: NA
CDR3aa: CASSLAGYGGDTEAFF
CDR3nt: TGTGCCAGCAGTTTAGCAGGGTATGGTGGGGACACTGAAGCTTTCTTT

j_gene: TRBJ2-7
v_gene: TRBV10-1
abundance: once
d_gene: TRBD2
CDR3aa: CASSDRVSGGFEQYF
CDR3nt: TGCGCCAGCAGTGATAGGGTCAGCGGGGGATTCGAGCAGTACTTC

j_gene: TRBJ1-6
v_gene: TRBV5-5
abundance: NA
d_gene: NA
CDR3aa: CASSLEGGRTYNSPLHF
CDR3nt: TGTGCCAGCAGCTTAGAGGGCGGAAGAACTTATAATTCACCCCTCCACTTT

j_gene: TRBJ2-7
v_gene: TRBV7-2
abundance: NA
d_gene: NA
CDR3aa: CASSLYGSENNEQYF
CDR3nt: TGTGCCAGCAGCTTATACGGGAGTGAGAATAACGAGCAGTACTTC

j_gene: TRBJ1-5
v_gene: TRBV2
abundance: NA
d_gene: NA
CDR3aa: CASSETGLGNQPQHF
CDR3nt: TGTGCCAGCAGTGAAACGGGGTTGGGCAATCAGCCCCAGCATTTT

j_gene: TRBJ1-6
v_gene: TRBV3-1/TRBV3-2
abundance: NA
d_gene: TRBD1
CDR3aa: CASSQGAGGRNSPLHF
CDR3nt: TGTGCCAGCAGCCAAGGTGCAGGGGGCCGGAATTCACCCCTCCACTTT

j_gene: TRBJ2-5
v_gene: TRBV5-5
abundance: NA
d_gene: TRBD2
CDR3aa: CASSIGLAGGYQETQYF
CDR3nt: TGTGCCAGCAGCATCGGACTAGCGGGGGGCTACCAAGAGACCCAGTACTTC

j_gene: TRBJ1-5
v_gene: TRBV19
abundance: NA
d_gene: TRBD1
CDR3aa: CASSDRDNQPQHF
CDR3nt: TGTGCCAGCTCCGACAGGGATAATCAGCCCCAGCATTTT

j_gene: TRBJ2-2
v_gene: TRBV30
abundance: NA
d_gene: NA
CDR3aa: CAWSVNTGELFF
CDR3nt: TGTGCCTGGAGTGTGAACACCGGGGAGCTGTTTTTT

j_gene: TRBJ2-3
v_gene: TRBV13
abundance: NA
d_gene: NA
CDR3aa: CASRLSGFGDTQYF
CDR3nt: TGTGCCAGCAGACTATCCGGATTTGGAGATACGCAGTATTTT

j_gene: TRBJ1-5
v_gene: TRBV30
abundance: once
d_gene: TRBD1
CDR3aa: CAWSDYRGGQPQHF
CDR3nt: TGTGCCTGGAGCGACTACAGGGGTGGCCAGCCCCAGCATTTT

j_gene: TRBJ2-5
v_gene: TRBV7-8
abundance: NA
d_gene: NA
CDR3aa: CASVTRGGETQYF
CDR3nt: TGTGCCAGCGTAACCCGCGGTGGGGAGACCCAGTACTTC

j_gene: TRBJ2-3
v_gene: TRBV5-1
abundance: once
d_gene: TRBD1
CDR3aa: CASAGQGGTDTQYF
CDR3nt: TGCGCCAGCGCGGGACAGGGTGGCACAGATACGCAGTATTTT

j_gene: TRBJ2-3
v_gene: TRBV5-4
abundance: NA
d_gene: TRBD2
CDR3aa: CASSHKREGTDTQYF
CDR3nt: TGTGCCAGCAGCCATAAGCGGGAGGGGACAGATACGCAGTATTTT

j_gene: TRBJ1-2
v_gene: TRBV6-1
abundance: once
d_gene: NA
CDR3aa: CASSEWDSGYGYTF
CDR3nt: TGTGCCAGCAGTGAATGGGACTCGGGCTATGGCTACACCTTC

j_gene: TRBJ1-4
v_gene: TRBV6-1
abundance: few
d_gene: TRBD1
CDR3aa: CASSDLFGTGGEKLFF
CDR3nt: TGTGCCAGCAGTGACCTCTTCGGGACAGGGGGAGAAAAACTGTTTTTT

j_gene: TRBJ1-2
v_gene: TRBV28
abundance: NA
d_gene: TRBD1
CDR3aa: CASILGGDRTRTGYGYTF
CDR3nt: TGTGCCAGCATACTCGGGGGGGACAGGACCCGCACGGGCTATGGCTACACCTTC

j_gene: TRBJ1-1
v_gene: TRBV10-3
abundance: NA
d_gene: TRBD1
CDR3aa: CAISEPGQGNTEAFF
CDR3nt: TGTGCCATCAGTGAGCCTGGACAGGGGAACACTGAAGCTTTCTTT

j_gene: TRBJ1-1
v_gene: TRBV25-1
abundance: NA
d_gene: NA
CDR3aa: CASSELGRNTEAFF
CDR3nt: TGTGCCAGCAGTGAATTGGGCAGGAACACTGAAGCTTTCTTT

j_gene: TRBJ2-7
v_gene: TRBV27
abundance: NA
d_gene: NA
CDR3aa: CASTRDTGKRHNF
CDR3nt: TGTGCCAGCACCCGGGACACGGGAAAAAGGCATAACTTC

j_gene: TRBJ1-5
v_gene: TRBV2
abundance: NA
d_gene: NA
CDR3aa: CASSTEPQGINQPQHF
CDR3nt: TGTGCCAGCAGCACCGAGCCTCAGGGAATCAATCAGCCCCAGCATTTT

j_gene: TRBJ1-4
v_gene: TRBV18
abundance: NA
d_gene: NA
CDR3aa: CASSPNYGEKLFF
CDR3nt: TGTGCCAGCTCACCAAACTACGGGGAAAAACTGTTTTTT

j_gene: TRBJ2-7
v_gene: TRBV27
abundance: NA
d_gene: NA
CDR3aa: CASSLGGDLYEQYF
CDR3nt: TGTGCCAGCAGTTTAGGAGGGGATCTCTACGAGCAGTACTTC

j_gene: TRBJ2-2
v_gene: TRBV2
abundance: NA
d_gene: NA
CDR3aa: CASGWRENTGELFF
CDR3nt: TGTGCCAGTGGCTGGAGAGAGAACACCGGGGAGCTGTTTTTT

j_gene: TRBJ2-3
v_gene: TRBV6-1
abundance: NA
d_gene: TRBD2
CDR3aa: CASSEALAGGSTDTQYF
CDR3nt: TGTGCCAGCAGTGAAGCTCTAGCGGGGGGCTCCACAGATACGCAGTATTTT

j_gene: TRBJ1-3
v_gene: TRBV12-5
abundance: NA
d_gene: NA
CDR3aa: CASGPGAGNTIYF
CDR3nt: TGTGCTAGTGGTCCAGGGGCTGGAAACACCATATATTTT

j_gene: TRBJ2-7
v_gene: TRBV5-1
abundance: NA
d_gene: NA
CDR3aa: CASSLAGGSYEQYF
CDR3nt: TGCGCCAGCAGCTTGGCCGGAGGATCCTACGAGCAGTACTTC

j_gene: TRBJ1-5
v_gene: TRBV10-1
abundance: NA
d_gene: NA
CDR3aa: CARTFPSNQPQHF
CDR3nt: TGCGCCAGGACCTTCCCTAGCAATCAGCCCCAGCATTTT

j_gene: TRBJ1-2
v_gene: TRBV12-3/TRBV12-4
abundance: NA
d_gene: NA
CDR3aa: CASSRTADGYTF
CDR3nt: TGTGCCAGCAGCCGGACGGCTGATGGCTACACCTTC

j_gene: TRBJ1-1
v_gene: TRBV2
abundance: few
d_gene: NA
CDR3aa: CASSVYRENTEAFF
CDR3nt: TGTGCCAGCAGTGTTTACAGGGAGAACACTGAAGCTTTCTTT

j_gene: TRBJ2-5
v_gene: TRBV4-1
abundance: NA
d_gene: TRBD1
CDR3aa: CASSQSPGQGAGTQYF
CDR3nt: TGCGCCAGCAGCCAATCCCCGGGACAGGGGGCAGGGACCCAGTACTTC

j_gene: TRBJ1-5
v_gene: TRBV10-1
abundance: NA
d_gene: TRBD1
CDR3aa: CAIPDRGLNQPQHF
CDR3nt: TGCGCCATTCCGGACAGGGGACTCAATCAGCCCCAGCATTTT

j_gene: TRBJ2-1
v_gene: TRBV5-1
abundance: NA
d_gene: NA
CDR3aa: CASREGTETSFF
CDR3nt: TGCGCCAGCAGGGAAGGGACCGAAACCTCTTTCTTC

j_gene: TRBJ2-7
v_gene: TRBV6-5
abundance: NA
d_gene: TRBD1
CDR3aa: CASKDRPYEQYF
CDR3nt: TGTGCCAGCAAGGACAGGCCCTACGAGCAGTACTTC

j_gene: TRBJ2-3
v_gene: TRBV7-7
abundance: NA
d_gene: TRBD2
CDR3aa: CASSRTSGYLDTQYF
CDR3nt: TGTGCTAGCAGCCGGACTAGCGGATACTTAGATACGCAGTATTTT

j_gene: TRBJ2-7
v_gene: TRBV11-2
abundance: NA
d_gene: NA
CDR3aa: CASSLEALAGYEQYF
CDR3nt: TGTGCCAGCAGCTTAGAGGCTCTAGCAGGCTACGAGCAGTACTTC

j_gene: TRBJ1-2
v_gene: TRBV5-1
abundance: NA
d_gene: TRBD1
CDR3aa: CASSLEAGGPNYGYTF
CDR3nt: TGCGCCAGCAGCTTGGAGGCAGGGGGACCTAACTATGGCTACACCTTC

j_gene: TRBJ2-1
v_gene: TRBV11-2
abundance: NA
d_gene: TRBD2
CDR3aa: CASSLIVLAGAYNEQFF
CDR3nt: TGTGCCAGCAGCTTAATTGTACTAGCGGGAGCTTACAATGAGCAGTTCTTC

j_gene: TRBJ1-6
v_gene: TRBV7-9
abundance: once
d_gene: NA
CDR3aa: CASRPDIGRGRFSPLHF
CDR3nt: TGTGCCAGCAGGCCTGACATTGGAAGGGGCCGGTTTTCACCCCTCCACTTT

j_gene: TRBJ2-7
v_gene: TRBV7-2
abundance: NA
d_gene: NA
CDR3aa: CASTPGRGRSPEQYF
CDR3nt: TGTGCCAGCACCCCCGGGCGGGGCCGGTCACCCGAGCAGTACTTC

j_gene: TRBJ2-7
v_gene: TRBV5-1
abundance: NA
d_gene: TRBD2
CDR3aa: CASSFLRGSPYEQYF
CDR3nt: TGCGCCAGCAGCTTCCTTCGCGGGAGTCCCTACGAGCAGTACTTC

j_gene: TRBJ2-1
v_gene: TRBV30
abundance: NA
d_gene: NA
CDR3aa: CAWSVQGLGAGNEQFF
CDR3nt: TGTGCCTGGAGTGTACAAGGTCTAGGGGCTGGGAATGAGCAGTTCTTC

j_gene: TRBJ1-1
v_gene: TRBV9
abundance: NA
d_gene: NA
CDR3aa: CASSPRGSNTEAFF
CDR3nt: TGTGCCAGCAGCCCTAGGGGCTCGAACACTGAAGCTTTCTTT

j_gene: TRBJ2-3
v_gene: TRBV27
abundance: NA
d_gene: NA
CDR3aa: CASSLYRGAYTDTQYF
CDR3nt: TGTGCCAGCAGTTTATACCGGGGGGCGTACACAGATACGCAGTATTTT

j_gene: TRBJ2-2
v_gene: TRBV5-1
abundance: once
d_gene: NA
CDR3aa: CASSLAVTGNTGELFF
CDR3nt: TGCGCCAGCAGCTTGGCCGTCACAGGGAACACCGGGGAGCTGTTTTTT

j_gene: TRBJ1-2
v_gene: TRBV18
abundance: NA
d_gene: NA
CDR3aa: CASSPESDGSTNYGYTF
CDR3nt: TGTGCCAGCTCACCCGAATCGGACGGGTCAACTAACTATGGCTACACCTTC

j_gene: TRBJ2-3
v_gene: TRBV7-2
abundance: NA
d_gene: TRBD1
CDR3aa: CASSLVGLGTGSTDTQYF
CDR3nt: TGTGCCAGCAGCTTAGTAGGATTAGGGACAGGGAGTACAGATACGCAGTATTTT

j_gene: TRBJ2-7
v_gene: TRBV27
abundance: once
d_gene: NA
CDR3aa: CASSSVGQTYEQYF
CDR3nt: TGTGCCAGCAGTTCCGTGGGACAAACTTACGAGCAGTACTTC

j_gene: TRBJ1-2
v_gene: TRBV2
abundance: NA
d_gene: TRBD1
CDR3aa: CASSGGQGYGYTF
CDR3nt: TGTGCCAGCAGCGGGGGACAGGGTTATGGCTACACCTTC

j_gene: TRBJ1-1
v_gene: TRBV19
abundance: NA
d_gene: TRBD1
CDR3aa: CASRDRGLAWGTEAFF
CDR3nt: TGTGCCAGTAGGGACAGGGGGCTGGCTTGGGGCACTGAAGCTTTCTTT

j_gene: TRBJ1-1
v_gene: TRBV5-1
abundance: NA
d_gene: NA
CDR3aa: CASSLEGGGTEAFF
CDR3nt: TGCGCCAGCAGCTTGGAGGGGGGTGGGACTGAAGCTTTCTTT

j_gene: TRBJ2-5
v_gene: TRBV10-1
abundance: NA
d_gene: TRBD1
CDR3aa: CASSGTGLSGSQYF
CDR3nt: TGCGCCAGCAGTGGGACAGGCCTTTCCGGGTCCCAGTACTTC

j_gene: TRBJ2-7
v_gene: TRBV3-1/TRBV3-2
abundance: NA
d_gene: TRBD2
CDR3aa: CASSQDARREANEQYF
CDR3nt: TGTGCCAGCAGCCAAGATGCGAGGCGGGAGGCGAACGAGCAGTACTTC

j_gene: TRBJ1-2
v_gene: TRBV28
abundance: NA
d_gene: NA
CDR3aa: CASSFGPNYGYTF
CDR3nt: TGTGCCAGCAGTTTTGGTCCTAACTATGGCTACACCTTC

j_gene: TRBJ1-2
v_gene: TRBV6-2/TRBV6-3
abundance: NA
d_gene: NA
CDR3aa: CASSYGTSGFYGYTF
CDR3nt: TGTGCCAGCAGTTACGGGACCTCCGGGTTCTATGGCTACACCTTC

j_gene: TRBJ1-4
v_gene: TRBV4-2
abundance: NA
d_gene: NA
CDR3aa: CASSQEPATNEKLFF
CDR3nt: TGTGCCAGCAGCCAAGAACCAGCAACTAATGAAAAACTGTTTTTT

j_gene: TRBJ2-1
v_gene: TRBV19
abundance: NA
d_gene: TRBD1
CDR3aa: CASSIGRTGYNEQFF
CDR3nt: TGTGCCAGTAGTATTGGTAGGACAGGATACAATGAGCAGTTCTTC

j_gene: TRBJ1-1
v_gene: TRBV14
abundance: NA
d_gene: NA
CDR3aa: CASSFGRGRTEAFF
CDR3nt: TGTGCCAGCAGCTTCGGACGGGGAAGGACTGAAGCTTTCTTT